This entry describes one T cell receptor (beta chain). Its antigen remains unidentified. The source of the sample is a study of vaccination and CD4 T cells after COVID-19. Described treatment: roughly 11-day PBMC culture with coronavirus spike peptide pools or control peptides (ViraFEST assay). Between the trimmed V and J ends, which lost 2 bases and 12 bases, there was a span of 20 bases. Germline loops: CDR1 SGHDN, CDR2 FVKESK. CDR3 length equals 14 residues. Oncomine TCR Beta short-read sequencing was applied to DNA from cultured CD4+ T cells. In TCRdb, the PCR reads were re-called with MiXCR into one record per CDR3 protein. The sample contains roughly 16,000 distinct CDR3 sequences, 65% to 80% of which appear only once.

This clonotype was sampled from a human donor who had recovered from COVID-19. The chain combines TRBV14 with TRBJ2-7, with D perhaps assigned TRBD1 or TRBD2 (5 bases each). Sequenced: CD4+ T cells from blood, cultured in vitro. CDR3 nucleotide sequence: TGTGCCAGCAGCCAAAATTCCGGGGACCGTTCGGGGTACTTC. This encodes CASSQNSGDRSGYF.